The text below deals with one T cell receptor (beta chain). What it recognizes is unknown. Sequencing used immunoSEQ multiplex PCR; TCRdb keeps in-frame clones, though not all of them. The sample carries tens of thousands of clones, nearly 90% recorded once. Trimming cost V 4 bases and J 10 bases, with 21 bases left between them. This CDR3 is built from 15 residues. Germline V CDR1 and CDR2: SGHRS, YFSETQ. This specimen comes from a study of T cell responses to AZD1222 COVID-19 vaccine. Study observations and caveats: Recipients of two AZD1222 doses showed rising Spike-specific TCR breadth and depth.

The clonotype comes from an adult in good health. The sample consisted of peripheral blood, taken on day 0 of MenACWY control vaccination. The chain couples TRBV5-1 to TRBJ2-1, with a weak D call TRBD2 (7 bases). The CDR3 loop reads CASSPGLGGPGEQFF. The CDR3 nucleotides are TGCGCCAGCAGCCCCGGACTAGGGGGGCCAGGGGAGCAGTTCTTC.